Listed below are T cell receptor beta chains from one sample, sequenced in a study of siplizumab effects on memory and regulatory T cells. Here immunoSEQ multiplex PCR was the method, and the copy in TCRdb shows in-frame clones only, minus some. Here the sample spans tens of thousands of clones, 88% being singletons. Input material: Tregs sorted from blood. The origin of the receptors is a human donor in good health. The CDR3 runs from the conserved cysteine through the conserved F or W. The D gene is left open where the match is weak. The listing skips clone size in some rows; elsewhere it reads once, few, many or a size class.

>.|TRBV29-1|.|TRBJ2-2
CSVRIRAPNTGELFF
TGCAGCGTTCGGATTAGGGCCCCGAACACCGGGGAGCTGTTTTTT
>.|TRBV21-1|.|TRBJ1-1
CASSKGGCAGRVTEAFF
TGTGCCAGCAGCAAAGGTGGTTGCGCAGGGCGAGTCACTGAAGCTTTCTTT
>TRBD1|TRBV5-1|.|TRBJ2-7
CASSFRQGAVYEQYF
TGCGCCAGCAGCTTCCGACAGGGGGCTGTCTACGAGCAGTACTTC
>.|TRBV28|few|TRBJ1-2
CASNSVGGSGGYTF
TGTGCCAGCAATTCGGTAGGGGGTTCCGGTGGCTACACCTTC
>.|TRBV11-2|.|TRBJ1-1
CASSFRGPQNTEAFF
TGTGCCAGCAGCTTTCGGGGGCCCCAGAACACTGAAGCTTTCTTT
>.|TRBV7-2|.|TRBJ2-3
CASSLVRGTDTQYF
TGTGCCAGCAGCTTAGTACGAGGCACAGATACGCAGTATTTT
>TRBD1|TRBV5-1|.|TRBJ1-2
CASSPGTAKFYGYTF
TGCGCCAGCAGCCCGGGGACAGCTAAGTTCTATGGCTACACCTTC
>.|TRBV19|.|TRBJ2-1
CASSIRGWNEQFF
TGTGCCAGTAGTATAAGGGGGTGGAATGAGCAGTTCTTC
>.|TRBV5-1|.|TRBJ1-6
CASSLASANSPLHF
TGCGCCAGCAGCTTGGCGTCAGCTAATTCACCCCTCCACTTT
>TRBD1|TRBV7-3|once|TRBJ2-3
CASSYTGTGGADTQYF
TGTGCCAGCAGCTATACCGGGACAGGGGGCGCAGATACGCAGTATTTT
>.|TRBV7-2|.|TRBJ1-5
CASSPGFARSNQPQHF
TGTGCCAGCAGCCCAGGGTTTGCTCGTAGCAATCAGCCCCAGCATTTT
>.|TRBV4-1|.|TRBJ2-5
CASSRKPAGEGGETQYF
TGCGCCAGCAGCCGTAAGCCGGCGGGAGAGGGGGGGGAGACCCAGTACTTC
>TRBD2|TRBV30|few|TRBJ2-3
CAWSVGLAGSTDTQYF
TGTGCCTGGAGTGTAGGCCTAGCGGGAAGCACAGATACGCAGTATTTT
>.|TRBV15|.|TRBJ1-1
CVTSAPPLNTEAFF
TGTGTCACCAGCGCCCCTCCCTTGAACACTGAAGCTTTCTTT
>TRBD2|TRBV6-1|.|TRBJ2-7
CASSASGVTYEQYF
TGTGCCAGCAGTGCAAGCGGGGTTACCTACGAGCAGTACTTC
>TRBD2|TRBV5-4|.|TRBJ2-2
CASSWTSGTNTGELFF
TGTGCCAGCAGCTGGACTAGCGGCACGAACACCGGGGAGCTGTTTTTT
>.|TRBV29-1|.|TRBJ2-1
CSVGGGSSYNEQFF
TGCAGCGTTGGGGGCGGAAGCTCCTACAATGAGCAGTTCTTC
>.|TRBV6-1|.|TRBJ2-7
CASTPGARVYEQYF
TGTGCCAGCACTCCGGGAGCCCGAGTCTACGAGCAGTACTTC
>.|TRBV14|once|TRBJ2-5
CASSQDRRIQETQYF
TGTGCCAGCAGCCAAGACCGAAGGATCCAAGAGACCCAGTACTTC
>.|TRBV29-1|.|TRBJ2-7
CSVEGQTHYEQYF
TGCAGCGTTGAGGGGCAGACGCATTACGAGCAGTACTTC
>.|TRBV5-8|.|TRBJ1-6
CASPPMGTRGSPLHF
TGTGCCAGCCCCCCCATGGGGACCCGGGGGTCACCCCTCCACTTT
>.|TRBV30|.|TRBJ1-1
CAWSPQGLRAFF
TGTGCCTGGAGTCCTCAGGGGCTGAGGGCTTTCTTT
>.|TRBV27|.|TRBJ1-1
CASSLRKPGRKNTEAFF
TGTGCCAGCAGTTTAAGGAAGCCGGGACGGAAGAACACTGAAGCTTTCTTT
>.|TRBV10-3|.|TRBJ1-5
CATTGTDSNQPQHF
TGTGCCACCACAGGGACGGATAGCAATCAGCCCCAGCATTTT
>.|TRBV7-2|.|TRBJ1-1
CASSPEGRGGNTEAFF
TGTGCCAGCAGCCCGGAAGGTCGCGGGGGGAACACTGAAGCTTTCTTT
>TRBD2|TRBV5-1|.|TRBJ2-1
CASSPIAGRPYNEQFF
TGCGCCAGCAGCCCCATAGCGGGACGTCCGTACAATGAGCAGTTCTTC
>TRBD1|TRBV5-1|.|TRBJ2-7
CASSFTGGAHEQYF
TGCGCCAGCAGCTTCACAGGGGGCGCCCACGAGCAGTACTTC
>.|TRBV19|.|TRBJ2-5
CASSTGTGGTQYF
TGTGCCAGTAGTACGGGTACCGGGGGGACCCAGTACTTC
>.|TRBV11-3|.|TRBJ2-1
CASSISWGANYNEQFF
TGTGCCAGCAGCATTAGCTGGGGGGCCAACTACAATGAGCAGTTCTTC
>TRBD1|TRBV19|.|TRBJ1-3
CASTFGQVKRNTIYF
TGTGCCAGTACCTTCGGACAGGTTAAACGAAACACCATATATTTT
>TRBD1|TRBV6-6|.|TRBJ1-1
CASRTGATEAFF
TGTGCCAGTCGGACAGGGGCTACTGAAGCTTTCTTT
>TRBD2|TRBV6-5|.|TRBJ2-2
CASRLGGRNTGELFF
TGTGCCAGCAGGTTGGGGGGGAGGAACACCGGGGAGCTGTTTTTT
>.|TRBV19|.|TRBJ1-5
CASSIWDSNQPQHF
TGTGCCAGTAGTATTTGGGACAGCAATCAGCCCCAGCATTTT
>.|TRBV6-1|.|TRBJ1-5
CASTRVGNQPQHF
TGTGCCAGCACCCGGGTGGGAAATCAGCCCCAGCATTTT
>.|TRBV30|few|TRBJ1-1
CAWSVMGYTEAFF
TGTGCCTGGAGTGTAATGGGATACACTGAAGCTTTCTTT
>TRBD1|TRBV7-8|.|TRBJ2-7
CASSQGQNSYEQYF
TGTGCCAGCAGCCAGGGACAGAACTCCTACGAGCAGTACTTC
>TRBD2|TRBV29-1|.|TRBJ2-3
CSVETSGRADTQYF
TGCAGCGTTGAGACTAGCGGGAGGGCCGATACGCAGTATTTT
>.|TRBV6-6|once|TRBJ1-1
CASSYSVRHTEAFF
TGTGCCAGCAGTTACTCTGTACGGCACACTGAAGCTTTCTTT
>.|TRBV5-4|.|TRBJ2-1
CASSLTVNEQFF
TGTGCCAGCAGCTTGACAGTCAATGAGCAGTTCTTC
>.|TRBV27|.|TRBJ2-1
CASSPRGGQLYYNEQFF
TGTGCCAGCAGTCCAAGAGGAGGACAGCTATACTACAATGAGCAGTTCTTC
>TRBD1|TRBV28|.|TRBJ1-4
CASSLWDRGQKLFF
TGTGCCAGCAGTTTATGGGACAGGGGGCAAAAACTGTTTTTT
>.|TRBV15|.|TRBJ1-5
CATSSLPYYGQPQHF
TGTGCCACCAGCAGCCTCCCCTATTACGGTCAGCCCCAGCATTTT
>TRBD1|TRBV9|.|TRBJ1-5
CASSIGQGHQPQHF
TGTGCCAGCAGCATTGGACAGGGTCATCAGCCCCAGCATTTT
>.|TRBV4-3|.|TRBJ1-1
CASSQDSYYTEAFF
TGCGCCAGCAGCCAAGACTCATACTACACTGAAGCTTTCTTT
>.|TRBV19|once|TRBJ2-1
CASSIPPGYNEQFF
TGTGCCAGTAGTATACCACCTGGCTACAATGAGCAGTTCTTC
>TRBD1|TRBV11-2|.|TRBJ2-5
CASSLGRGQTRWRQETQYF
TGTGCCAGCAGCTTGGGCAGGGGGCAAACGCGGTGGAGACAAGAGACCCAGTACTTC
>.|TRBV11-1|.|TRBJ2-1
CASSQRGGPYNEQFF
TGTGCCAGCAGTCAAAGAGGGGGGCCGTACAATGAGCAGTTCTTC
>.|TRBV6-1|.|TRBJ2-6
CASSDLLRSGANVLTF
TGTGCCAGCAGTGATCTTTTGCGGAGTGGGGCCAACGTCCTGACTTTC
>TRBD1|TRBV6-6|.|TRBJ2-7
CASIRDRGQYEQYF
TGTGCCAGCATCCGGGACAGGGGGCAGTACGAGCAGTACTTC
>.|TRBV27|.|TRBJ2-7
CASISQGPRAEQYF
TGTGCCAGCATCTCCCAGGGACCGAGGGCCGAGCAGTACTTC
>TRBD1|TRBV2|.|TRBJ1-2
CAGGEQGIDGYTF
TGTGCCGGGGGAGAACAGGGGATTGATGGCTACACCTTC
>.|TRBV20-1|.|TRBJ1-1
CSARVGGLAFF
TGCAGTGCTAGAGTTGGGGGTCTAGCTTTCTTT
>.|TRBV15|.|TRBJ2-1
CATSRDLEGNEQFF
TGTGCCACCAGCAGAGATCTGGAGGGGAATGAGCAGTTCTTC
>TRBD1|TRBV19|.|TRBJ2-2
CASRYDRGVTGELFF
TGTGCCAGTAGATATGACAGGGGGGTCACCGGGGAGCTGTTTTTT
>.|TRBV5-4|.|TRBJ1-1
CASSLWARNTEAFF
TGTGCCAGCAGCTTGTGGGCACGGAACACTGAAGCTTTCTTT